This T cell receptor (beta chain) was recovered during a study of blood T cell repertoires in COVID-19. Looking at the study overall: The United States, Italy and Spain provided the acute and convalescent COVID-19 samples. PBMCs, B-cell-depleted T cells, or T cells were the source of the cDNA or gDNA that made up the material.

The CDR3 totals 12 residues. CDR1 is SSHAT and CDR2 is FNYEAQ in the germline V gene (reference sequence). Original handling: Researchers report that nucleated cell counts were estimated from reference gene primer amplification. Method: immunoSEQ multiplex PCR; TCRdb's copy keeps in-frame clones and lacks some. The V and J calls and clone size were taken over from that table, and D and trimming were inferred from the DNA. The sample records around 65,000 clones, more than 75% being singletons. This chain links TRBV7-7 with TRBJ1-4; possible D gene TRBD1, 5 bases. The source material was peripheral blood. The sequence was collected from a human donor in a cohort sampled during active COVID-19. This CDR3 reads CATRVGNEKLFF. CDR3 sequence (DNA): TGTGCTACCAGGGTGGGTAATGAAAAACTGTTTTTT.